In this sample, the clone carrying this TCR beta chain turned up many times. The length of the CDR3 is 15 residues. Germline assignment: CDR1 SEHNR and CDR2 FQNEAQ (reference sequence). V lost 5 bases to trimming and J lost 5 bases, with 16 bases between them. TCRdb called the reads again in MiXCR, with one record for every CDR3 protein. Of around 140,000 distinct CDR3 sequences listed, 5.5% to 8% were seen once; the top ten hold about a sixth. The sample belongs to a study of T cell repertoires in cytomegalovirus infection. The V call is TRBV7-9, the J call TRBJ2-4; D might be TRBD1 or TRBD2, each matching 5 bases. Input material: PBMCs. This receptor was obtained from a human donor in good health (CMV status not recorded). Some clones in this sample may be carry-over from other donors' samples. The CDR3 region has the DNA TGTGCCAGCAGCAGGGGACGTCTAGCAGAAAACATTCAGTACTTC. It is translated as CASSRGRLAENIQYF.